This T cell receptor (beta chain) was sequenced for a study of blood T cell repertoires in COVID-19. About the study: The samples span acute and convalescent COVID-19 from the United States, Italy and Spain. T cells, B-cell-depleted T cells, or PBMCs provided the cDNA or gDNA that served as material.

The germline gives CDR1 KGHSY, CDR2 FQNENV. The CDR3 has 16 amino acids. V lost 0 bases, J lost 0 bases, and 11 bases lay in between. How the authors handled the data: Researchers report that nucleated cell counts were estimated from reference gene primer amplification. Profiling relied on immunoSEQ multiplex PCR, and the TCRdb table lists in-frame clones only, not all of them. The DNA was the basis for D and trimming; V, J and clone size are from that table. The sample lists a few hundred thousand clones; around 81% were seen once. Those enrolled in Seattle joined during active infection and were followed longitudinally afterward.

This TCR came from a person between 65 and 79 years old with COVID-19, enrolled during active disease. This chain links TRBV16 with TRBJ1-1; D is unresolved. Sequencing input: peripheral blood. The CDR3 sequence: CASSQSTNSMNTEAFF. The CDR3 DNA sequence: TGTGCCAGCAGCCAATCGACGAACAGCATGAACACTGAAGCTTTCTTT.